This T cell receptor beta chain derives from a study of blood T cell repertoires in COVID-19. At the level of the study: The origin of the acute and convalescent COVID-19 samples was the United States, Italy and Spain. In each case, the material was cDNA or gDNA derived from T cells, B-cell-depleted T cells, or PBMCs.

In the authors' methods: Reference gene primer amplification gave nucleated cell count estimates. Only in-frame clones appear in the TCRdb table, and some are missing; sequencing was by immunoSEQ multiplex PCR. Clone size and V and J calls were adopted from that table, with D and trimming inferred from the DNA. The sample lists just over 150,000 clones, about 92% seen once, with roughly 5% in the top ten. V shed 7 bases and J shed 6 bases, with 12 bases lying between them. This CDR3 is 13 amino acids long. Germline-derived CDR1 and CDR2 are SGHDN and FVKESK. Seattle patient enrollment occurred during active infection, with longitudinal follow-up thereafter.

The sequence came from a man between 25 and 39 years old with COVID-19, enrolled during active disease. The V call is TRBV14, the J call TRBJ2-2; weak D call: TRBD1 (6 bases). The sequenced sample consisted of peripheral blood. DNA of the CDR3: TGTGCCAGCAACAGGGAGAGAGCCGGGGAGCTGTTTTTT. Amino acids: CASNRERAGELFF.